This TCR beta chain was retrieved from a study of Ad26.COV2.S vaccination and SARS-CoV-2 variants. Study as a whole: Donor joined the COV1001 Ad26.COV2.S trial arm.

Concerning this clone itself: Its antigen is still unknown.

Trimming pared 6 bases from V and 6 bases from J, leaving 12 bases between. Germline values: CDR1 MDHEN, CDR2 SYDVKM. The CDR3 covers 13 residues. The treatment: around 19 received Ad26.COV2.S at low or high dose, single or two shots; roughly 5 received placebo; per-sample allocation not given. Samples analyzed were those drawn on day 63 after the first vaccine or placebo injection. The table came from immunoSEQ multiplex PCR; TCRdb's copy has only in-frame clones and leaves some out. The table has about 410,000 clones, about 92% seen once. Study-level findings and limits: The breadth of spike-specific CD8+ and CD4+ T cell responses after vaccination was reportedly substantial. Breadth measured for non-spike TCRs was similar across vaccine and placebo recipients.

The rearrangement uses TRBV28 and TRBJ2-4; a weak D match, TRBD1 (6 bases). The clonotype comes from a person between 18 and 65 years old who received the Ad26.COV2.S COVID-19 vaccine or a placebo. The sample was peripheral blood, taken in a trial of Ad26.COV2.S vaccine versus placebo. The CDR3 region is CASSPADRNIQYF. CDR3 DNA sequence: TGTGCCAGCAGCCCGGCGGACAGAAACATTCAGTACTTC.